The T cell receptor (beta chain) described here comes from a study of cytotoxic CD8 clonotypes in ibrutinib-treated CLL. Study conclusions and caveats: The study found baseline clonality above age-matched healthy donors, tracking circulating CD8+ T-cell counts. Whereas clonality rose at ibrutinib response, it declined toward baseline at progression.

This clone has only a few counts. Its antigen remains unidentified. The germline V gene encodes CDR1 SGHVS and CDR2 FQNEAQ. There are 12 residues in the CDR3. Trimming pared 2 bases from V and 7 bases from J, leaving 6 bases between. The data were produced by immunoSEQ multiplex PCR, yet TCRdb's version contains in-frame clones alone and is incomplete. The sample lists 130,000 or so clones; roughly 80% were seen once. This receptor was taken from a human donor with chronic lymphocytic leukemia. This chain joins TRBV7-8 and TRBJ1-5; D is ambiguous. This specimen consisted of PBMCs, obtained after 12 months of ibrutinib treatment. CDR3 coding DNA: TGTGCCAGCAGCTTAATGGGGCAGCCCCAGCATTTT. Amino acids: CASSLMGQPQHF.